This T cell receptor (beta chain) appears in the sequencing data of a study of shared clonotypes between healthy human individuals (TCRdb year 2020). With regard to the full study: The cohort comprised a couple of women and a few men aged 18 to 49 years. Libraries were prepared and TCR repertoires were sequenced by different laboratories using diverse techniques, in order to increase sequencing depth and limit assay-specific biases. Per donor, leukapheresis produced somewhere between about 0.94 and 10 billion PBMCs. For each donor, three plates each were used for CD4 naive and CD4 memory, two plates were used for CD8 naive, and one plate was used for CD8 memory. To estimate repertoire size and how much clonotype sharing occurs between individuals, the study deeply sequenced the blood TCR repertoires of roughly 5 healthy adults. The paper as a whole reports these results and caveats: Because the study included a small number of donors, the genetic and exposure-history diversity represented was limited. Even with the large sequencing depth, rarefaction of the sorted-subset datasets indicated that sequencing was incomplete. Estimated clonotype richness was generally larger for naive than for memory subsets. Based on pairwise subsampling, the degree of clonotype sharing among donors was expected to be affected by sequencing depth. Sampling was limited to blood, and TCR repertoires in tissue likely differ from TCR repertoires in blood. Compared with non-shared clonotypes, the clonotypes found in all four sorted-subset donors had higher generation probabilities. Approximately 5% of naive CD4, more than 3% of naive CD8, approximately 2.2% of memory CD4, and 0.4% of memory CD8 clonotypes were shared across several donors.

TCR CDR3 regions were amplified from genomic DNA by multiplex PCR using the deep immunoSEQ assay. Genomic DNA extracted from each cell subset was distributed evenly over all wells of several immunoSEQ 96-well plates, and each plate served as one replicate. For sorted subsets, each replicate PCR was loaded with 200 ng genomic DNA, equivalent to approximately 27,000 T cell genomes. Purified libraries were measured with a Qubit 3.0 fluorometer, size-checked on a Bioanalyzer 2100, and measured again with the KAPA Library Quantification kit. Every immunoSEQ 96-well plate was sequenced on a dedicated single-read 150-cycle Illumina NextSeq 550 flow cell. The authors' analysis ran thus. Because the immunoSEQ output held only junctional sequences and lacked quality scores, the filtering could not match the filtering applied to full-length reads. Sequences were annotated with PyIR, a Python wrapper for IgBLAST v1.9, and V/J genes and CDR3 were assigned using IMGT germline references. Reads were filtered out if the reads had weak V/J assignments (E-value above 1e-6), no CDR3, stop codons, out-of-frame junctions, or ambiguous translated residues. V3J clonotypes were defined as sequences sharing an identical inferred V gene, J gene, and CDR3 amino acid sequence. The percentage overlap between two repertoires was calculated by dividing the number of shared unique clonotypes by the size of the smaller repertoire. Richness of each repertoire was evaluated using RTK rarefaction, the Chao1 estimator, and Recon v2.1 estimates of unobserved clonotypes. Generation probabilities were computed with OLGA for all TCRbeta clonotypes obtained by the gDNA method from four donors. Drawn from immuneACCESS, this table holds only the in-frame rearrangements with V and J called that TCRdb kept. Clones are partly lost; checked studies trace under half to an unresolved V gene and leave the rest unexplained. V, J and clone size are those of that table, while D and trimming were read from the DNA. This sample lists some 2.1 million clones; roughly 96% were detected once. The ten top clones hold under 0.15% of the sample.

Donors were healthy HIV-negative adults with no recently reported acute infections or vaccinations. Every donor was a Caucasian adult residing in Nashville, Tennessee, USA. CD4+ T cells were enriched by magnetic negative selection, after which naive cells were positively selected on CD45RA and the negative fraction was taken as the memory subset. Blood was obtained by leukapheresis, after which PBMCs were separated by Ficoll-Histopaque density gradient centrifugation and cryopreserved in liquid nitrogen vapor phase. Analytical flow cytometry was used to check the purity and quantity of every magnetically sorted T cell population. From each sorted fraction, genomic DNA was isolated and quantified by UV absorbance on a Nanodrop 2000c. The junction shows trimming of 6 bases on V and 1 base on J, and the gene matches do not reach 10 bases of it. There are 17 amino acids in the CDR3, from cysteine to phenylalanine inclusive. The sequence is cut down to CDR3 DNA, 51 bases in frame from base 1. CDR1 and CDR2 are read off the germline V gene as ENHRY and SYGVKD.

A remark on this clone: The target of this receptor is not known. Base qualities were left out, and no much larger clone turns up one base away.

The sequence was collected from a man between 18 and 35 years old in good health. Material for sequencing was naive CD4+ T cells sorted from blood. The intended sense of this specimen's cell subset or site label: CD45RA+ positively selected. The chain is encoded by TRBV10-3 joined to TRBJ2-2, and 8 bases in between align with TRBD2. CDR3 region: CAISGGEAGENTGELFF. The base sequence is TGTGCCATCAGCGGGGGGGAAGCGGGAGAGAACACCGGGGAGCTGTTTTTT.